The rows below give T cell receptor beta chains drawn from one sample of a study of Ad26.COV2.S vaccination and SARS-CoV-2 variants. TCRdb's copy holds only in-frame clones and misses some; the assay was immunoSEQ multiplex PCR. The data hold approximately 410,000 clones, with about 90% observed a single time. This specimen consisted of peripheral blood, obtained in a trial of Ad26.COV2.S vaccine versus placebo. The receptor source for this set is a person between 18 and 60 years old who received the Ad26.COV2.S COVID-19 vaccine or a placebo. CDR3s include the opening cysteine and the closing phenylalanine or tryptophan. The size of a clone is reported for some rows only, either as once, few or many, or as a class for expanded clones.

clone_size	v_call	j_call	cdr3_aa
.	TRBV7-8	TRBJ2-1	CASSSGTSYNEQFF
few	TRBV7-8	TRBJ1-1	CASRHTFRTDLNTEAFF
.	TRBV30	TRBJ1-1	CAWSVVGIISEAFF
.	TRBV13	TRBJ2-7	CASTQLIGTASSYEQYF
.	TRBV4-1	TRBJ1-5	CASSQEDRVNQPQHF
.	TRBV30	TRBJ2-2	CAWNRRTGELFF
.	TRBV4-3	TRBJ1-2	CASKGGGFEGYTF
.	TRBV19	TRBJ2-2	CASSIGTGKAGELFF
.	TRBV19	TRBJ1-3	CASSIISGNTIYF
.	TRBV5-4	TRBJ2-2	CASFNRGLGTGELFF
.	TRBV10-2	TRBJ1-1	CASSESWGQHTEAFF
.	TRBV6-4	TRBJ2-5	CASSDARWRGLTRQETQYF
.	TRBV2	TRBJ2-3	CASRRSAVVGTDTQYF
.	TRBV2	TRBJ2-1	CASRLHWSTYNEQFF
.	TRBV19	TRBJ2-3	CASSPWTAGTDTQYF
.	TRBV7-9	TRBJ1-1	CASSSLTPTTTEAFF
.	TRBV5-4	TRBJ2-3	CASSLQGFTDTQYF
.	TRBV12-5	TRBJ2-1	CASGLSGGNGGDEQFF
.	TRBV6-6	TRBJ2-3	CASREQGRNTDTQYF
.	TRBV28	TRBJ2-1	CASRKGNTYNEQFF